In this sample, the clone carrying this TCR beta chain turned up a few times. Its matching antigen is unknown. Authors of the study amplified TCR beta CDR3 regions from RNA transcripts. TCR CDR3 regions were first amplified by RT-PCR with HTBI primers. TCRdb used MiXCR to reprocess the multiplex PCR reads, holding one entry per CDR3 protein. The table lists approximately 560,000 distinct CDR3 sequences, 40% to 55% of them singletons. V was cut by 5 bases and J by 4 bases, with 15 bases left in between. Germline V gene lookup returns CDR1 SGHVS and CDR2 FQNEAQ. The CDR3 consists of 15 residues. This entry belongs to a study of T cells in Graves' hyperthyroidism and ophthalmopathy. Notes on the study in general: Among clonotypes expanded in thyroid above 0.001, most were also found in blood. For ophthalmopathy, model prediction preceded onset by a median roughly 6.5 months.

Stable disease denoted Graves' hyperthyroidism without ophthalmopathy progression within 18 months. For the diagnoses, clinical symptoms, serum thyroxine and TRAb, thyroid ultrasound and orbital computed tomography were used. The source is a woman under 30 with Graves' hyperthyroidism. The chain couples TRBV7-8 to TRBJ1-5; D is ambiguous. The sequenced sample was peripheral blood or thyroid tissue (not recorded which). CDR3 loop: CASSVTRRSNQPQHF. The CDR3 coding sequence is TGTGCCAGCAGCGTAACACGACGGTCAAATCAGCCCCAGCATTTT.